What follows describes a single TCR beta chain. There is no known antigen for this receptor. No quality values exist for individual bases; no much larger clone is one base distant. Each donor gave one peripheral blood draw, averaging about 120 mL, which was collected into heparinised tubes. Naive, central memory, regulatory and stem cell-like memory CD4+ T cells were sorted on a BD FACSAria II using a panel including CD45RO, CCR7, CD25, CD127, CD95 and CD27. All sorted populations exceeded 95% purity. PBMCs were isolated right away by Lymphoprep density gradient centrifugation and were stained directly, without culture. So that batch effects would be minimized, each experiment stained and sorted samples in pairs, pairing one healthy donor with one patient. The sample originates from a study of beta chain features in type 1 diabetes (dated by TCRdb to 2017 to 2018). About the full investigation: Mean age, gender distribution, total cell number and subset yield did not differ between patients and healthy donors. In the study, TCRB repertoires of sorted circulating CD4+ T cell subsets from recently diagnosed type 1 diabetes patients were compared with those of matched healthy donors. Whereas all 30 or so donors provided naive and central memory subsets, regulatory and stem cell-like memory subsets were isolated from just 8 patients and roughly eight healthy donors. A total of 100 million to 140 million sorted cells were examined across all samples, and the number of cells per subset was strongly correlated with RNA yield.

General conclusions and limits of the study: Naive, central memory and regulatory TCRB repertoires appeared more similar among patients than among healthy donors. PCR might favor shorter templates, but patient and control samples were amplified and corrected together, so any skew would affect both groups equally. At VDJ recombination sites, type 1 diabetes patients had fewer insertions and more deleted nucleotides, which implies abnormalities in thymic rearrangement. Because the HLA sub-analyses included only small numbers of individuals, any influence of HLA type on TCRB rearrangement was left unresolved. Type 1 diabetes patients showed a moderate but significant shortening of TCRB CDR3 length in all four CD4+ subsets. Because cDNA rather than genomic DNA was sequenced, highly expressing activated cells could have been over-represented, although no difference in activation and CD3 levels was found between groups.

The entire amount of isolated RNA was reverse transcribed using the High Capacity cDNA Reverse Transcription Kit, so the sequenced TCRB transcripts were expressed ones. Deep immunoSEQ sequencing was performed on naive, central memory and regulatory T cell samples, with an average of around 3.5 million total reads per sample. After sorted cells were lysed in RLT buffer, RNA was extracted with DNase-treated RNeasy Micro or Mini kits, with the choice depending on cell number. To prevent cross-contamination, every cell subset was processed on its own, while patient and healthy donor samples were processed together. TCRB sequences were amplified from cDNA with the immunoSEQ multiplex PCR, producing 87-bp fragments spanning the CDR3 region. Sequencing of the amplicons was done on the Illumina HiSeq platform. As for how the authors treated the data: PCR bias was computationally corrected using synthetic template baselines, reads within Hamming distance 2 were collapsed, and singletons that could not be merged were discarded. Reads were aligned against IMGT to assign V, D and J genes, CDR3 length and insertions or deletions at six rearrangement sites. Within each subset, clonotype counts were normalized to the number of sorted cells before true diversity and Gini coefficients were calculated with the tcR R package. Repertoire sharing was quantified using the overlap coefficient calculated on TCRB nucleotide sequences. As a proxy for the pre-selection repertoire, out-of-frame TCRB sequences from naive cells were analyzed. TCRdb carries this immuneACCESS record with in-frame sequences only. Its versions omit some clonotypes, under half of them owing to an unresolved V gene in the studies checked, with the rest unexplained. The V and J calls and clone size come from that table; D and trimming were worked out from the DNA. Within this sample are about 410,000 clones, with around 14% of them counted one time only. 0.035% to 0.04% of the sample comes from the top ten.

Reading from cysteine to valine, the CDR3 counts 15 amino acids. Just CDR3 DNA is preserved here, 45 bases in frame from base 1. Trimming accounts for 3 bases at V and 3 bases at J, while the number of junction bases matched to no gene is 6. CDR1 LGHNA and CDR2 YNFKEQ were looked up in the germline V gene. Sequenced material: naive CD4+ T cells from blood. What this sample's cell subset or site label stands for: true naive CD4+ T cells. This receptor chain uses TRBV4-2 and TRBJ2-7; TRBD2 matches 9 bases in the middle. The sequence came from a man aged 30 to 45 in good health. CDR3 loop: CASSQTSGVSYEQYV. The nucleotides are TGTGCCAGCAGCCAGACTAGCGGAGTCAGCTACGAGCAGTACGTC.